The rows below give T cell receptor beta chains drawn from one sample of a study of T-cell reconstitution after alpha-beta-depleted transplantation in children. TCRdb processed the PCR reads anew with MiXCR; each CDR3 protein has one entry. The table shows a few hundred thousand distinct CDR3 sequences, with about 10% occurring only once. The starting material was PBMCs from the stem cell graft donor, obtained from the stem cell graft. These receptors originate from a human donor who donated a stem cell graft to a child with SCID. Both conserved end residues are part of each CDR3. A D gene is named only where the DNA matches it firmly. Part of the rows lack a size; the others show once, few, many or a class for expanded clones.

d_call	clone_size	v_call	j_call	cdr3_aa	cdr3_nt
NA	few	TRBV27	TRBJ1-2	CASSLSAANYGYTF	TGTGCCAGCAGTTTATCGGCAGCTAACTATGGCTACACCTTC
NA	NA	TRBV4-2	TRBJ2-7	CASSQDLTGASYEQYF	TGTGCCAGCAGCCAAGATCTAACGGGGGCTTCCTACGAGCAGTACTTC
TRBD1	NA	TRBV9	TRBJ2-7	CASSPRTGASSYEQYF	TGTGCCAGCAGCCCGCGGACAGGCGCGAGCTCCTACGAGCAGTACTTC
TRBD1	NA	TRBV18	TRBJ1-1	CASLDREDTEAFF	TGTGCCAGCTTGGACAGGGAGGACACTGAAGCTTTCTTT
NA	few	TRBV27	TRBJ2-3	CASSSSRDFTDTQYF	TGTGCCAGCAGTTCCTCCCGGGACTTCACAGATACGCAGTATTTT
NA	many	TRBV6-5	TRBJ2-2	CASSYPRGTGELFF	TGTGCCAGCAGTTACCCGAGGGGGACCGGGGAGCTGTTTTTT
NA	few	TRBV19	TRBJ1-5	CASSIEGINQPQHF	TGTGCCAGTAGTATAGAGGGGATCAATCAGCCCCAGCATTTT
NA	NA	TRBV5-4	TRBJ2-7	CASSLDGGVPSYEQYF	TGTGCCAGCAGCCTCGACGGAGGGGTACCCTCCTACGAGCAGTACTTC
TRBD1	NA	TRBV10-3	TRBJ2-2	CAISPRTGTGELFF	TGTGCCATCAGTCCTAGGACAGGGACCGGGGAGCTGTTTTTT
TRBD1	many	TRBV6-1	TRBJ2-1	CASRVQGDEQFF	TGTGCCAGCAGAGTTCAGGGGGATGAGCAGTTCTTC
TRBD1	NA	TRBV18	TRBJ1-2	CASSPKTGTGQIYGYTF	TGTGCCAGCTCACCAAAAACCGGGACAGGACAAATCTATGGCTACACCTTC
NA	few	TRBV5-1	TRBJ2-1	CASRAGAADEQFF	TGCGCCAGCAGGGCGGGGGCCGCGGATGAGCAGTTCTTC
TRBD2	few	TRBV11-3	TRBJ2-3	CASSSGTSGAGTDTQYF	TGTGCCAGCAGCTCCGGGACTAGCGGGGCTGGCACAGATACGCAGTATTTT
NA	few	TRBV3-1	TRBJ2-5	CASSQEFGFQETQYF	TGTGCCAGCAGCCAAGAATTCGGGTTTCAAGAGACCCAGTACTTC
NA	many	TRBV10-3	TRBJ1-1	CAVGGEGEAFF	TGTGCCGTGGGCGGGGAGGGTGAAGCTTTCTTT
NA	NA	TRBV11-2	TRBJ2-3	CASSWSGLNPDTQYF	TGTGCCAGCAGCTGGTCGGGACTCAACCCAGATACGCAGTATTTT
TRBD1	few	TRBV29-1	TRBJ1-1	CSVTPGGLNTEAFF	TGCAGCGTTACTCCAGGGGGCCTGAACACTGAAGCTTTCTTT
NA	once	TRBV5-1	TRBJ2-3	CASSARGTPSFGDTQYF	TGCGCCAGCAGCGCGAGAGGGACACCGTCTTTTGGAGATACGCAGTATTTT
NA	many	TRBV7-3	TRBJ1-1	CASSSGVMNTEAFF	TGTGCCAGCAGCTCAGGGGTTATGAACACTGAAGCTTTCTTT
TRBD1	NA	TRBV9	TRBJ2-7	CASSVQGAGGEQYF	TGTGCCAGCAGCGTACAGGGGGCAGGAGGAGAGCAGTACTTC
NA	many	TRBV18	TRBJ1-5	CASSLAAGNQPQHF	TGTGCCAGCTCACTGGCGGCGGGCAATCAGCCCCAGCATTTT
NA	few	TRBV5-1	TRBJ2-4	CASSYGGQGKAKNIQYF	TGCGCCAGCAGCTATGGGGGGCAGGGGAAAGCCAAAAACATTCAGTACTTC
TRBD1	NA	TRBV2	TRBJ2-7	CASSGRDRAYEQYF	TGTGCCAGCAGTGGCCGGGACAGGGCCTACGAGCAGTACTTC
NA	NA	TRBV5-6	TRBJ2-1	CASSLRRSGRTYNEQFF	TGTGCCAGCAGCTTGCGGCGTTCCGGTCGCACCTACAATGAGCAGTTCTTC
NA	few	TRBV9	TRBJ2-1	CASSVGGSGYNEQFF	TGTGCCAGCAGCGTAGGAGGTTCCGGTTACAATGAGCAGTTCTTC
NA	many	TRBV24-1	TRBJ2-7	CATSDPGAHEQYF	TGTGCCACCAGTGACCCGGGAGCCCACGAGCAGTACTTC
TRBD1	NA	TRBV12-3/TRBV12-4	TRBJ2-5	CASSRTNLGTGTETQYF	TGTGCCAGCAGTCGAACGAACCTCGGGACAGGGACAGAGACCCAGTACTTC
TRBD2	NA	TRBV12-3/TRBV12-4	TRBJ2-5	CASSTLGGVQETQYF	TGTGCCAGCAGTACCCTCGGGGGGGTCCAAGAGACCCAGTACTTC